These 19 T cell receptor beta chains originate from one sample sequenced in a study of brain T cells in children with intractable seizures. Some clones are missing from TCRdb's copy, which holds only in-frame ones; the method was immunoSEQ multiplex PCR. The sample shows 70,000 to 85,000 clones, under 95% of them seen only once. Sequencing was performed on peripheral blood, taken at surgery. The receptors were gathered from a girl between 2 and 10 years old with Rasmussen encephalitis and intractable seizures.

This clone was observed a few times. This sequence joins TRBV19 and TRBJ2-7, with TRBD2 matching over 10 bases. Germline CDR1 is LNHDA and CDR2 is SQIVND (reference sequence). Trimming removed 6 bases from V and 0 bases from J; junction bases left unmatched: 5. The CDR3 has 15 amino acids. CDR3 DNA sequence: TGTGCCAGTAGCCTACTAGCGGGGAGCTCCTACGAGCAGTACTTC. It specifies CASSLLAGSSYEQYF.

V gene TRBV15 combines with J gene TRBJ2-1, with D maybe TRBD1 (6 bases). The CDR3 length is 14 residues. Germline V gene lookup returns CDR1 LNHNV and CDR2 YYDKDF (reference sequence). Trimming stripped 6 bases from V and 3 bases from J, with 12 bases between. CDR3: CATRRGFDYNEQFF. The CDR3 region has the DNA TGTGCCACCAGGAGGGGGTTTGACTACAATGAGCAGTTCTTC.

This chain connects TRBV18 to TRBJ2-1, with D perhaps matching TRBD2 (6 bases). The germline V gene has CDR1 KGHSH and CDR2 LQKENI. V lost 0 bases, J lost 2 bases, and 14 bases lay in between. This CDR3 is 17 amino acids long. The CDR3 DNA is TGTGCCAGCTCACCACCGGGACGGGAGATCCCCTACAATGAGCAGTTCTTC. This translates into CASSPPGREIPYNEQFF.

The chain has TRBV7-9 and TRBJ2-2; no definite D call. The CDR3 covers 12 residues. Germline values: CDR1 SEHNR, CDR2 FQNEAQ (reference sequence). The V end lost 8 bases, the J end lost 0 bases, and 4 bases lay between the germline ends. CDR3 nucleotides: TGTGCCAGCTTTCCGAACACCGGGGAGCTGTTTTTT. Residues: CASFPNTGELFF.

The chain links TRBV6-5 to TRBJ2-1; D perhaps matches TRBD1 (7 bases). The CDR3 is 13 residues long. The V gene's germline CDR1 is MNHEY and CDR2 SVGAGI. V lost 6 bases to trimming and J lost 8 bases, with 14 bases between them. CDR3 amino acids: CASSRGARYEQFF. In nucleotides, the CDR3 is TGTGCCAGCAGCAGGGGGGCCAGGTATGAGCAGTTCTTC.

The V call is TRBV5-6, the J call TRBJ2-3; 10 bases map to TRBD2. The V and J ends lost 5 bases and 4 bases, in that order; junction bases with no gene match: 16. The length of the CDR3 is 18 residues. Germline V CDR1 and CDR2: SGHDT, YYEEEE. CDR3 sequence reads: CASSPIPGTSGASDTQYF. As DNA, the CDR3 is TGTGCCAGCAGTCCCATCCCGGGTACTAGCGGGGCCTCAGATACGCAGTATTTT.

The chain recombines TRBV7-2 with TRBJ1-3, with a weak D call TRBD1 (6 bases). The CDR3 spans 13 residues. V dropped 6 bases and J dropped 4 bases, with 10 bases sitting between them. The germline V gene has CDR1 SGHTA and CDR2 FQGNSA. The CDR3 here is CASRRDTGNTIYF. The CDR3 nucleotides are TGTGCCAGCAGGCGGGACACAGGAAACACCATATATTTT.

CDR3 DNA: TGTGCCAGCAGCCTGTATTCGGGAGGGCACACTGAAGCTTTCTTT. This encodes CASSLYSGGHTEAFF. V gene TRBV5-6 combines with J gene TRBJ1-1, with D uncertain. This CDR3 has 15 amino acids. The ends were cut back, 4 bases at V and 3 bases at J, with 16 bases in the middle. CDR1 SGHDT and CDR2 YYEEEE come from the germline V gene.

V and J are TRBV19 and TRBJ1-2, with D maybe TRBD1 (6 bases). V was clipped by 3 bases and J by 4 bases, with 18 bases between them. Looked up from germline, CDR1 is LNHDA and CDR2 is SQIVND (reference sequence). This CDR3 has 16 amino acids. The CDR3 nucleotides are TGTGCCAGTAGTATGGGTTTCGGGGGCAGGGGCTATGGCTACACCTTC. Its protein is CASSMGFGGRGYGYTF.

This chain connects TRBV19 to TRBJ1-2; D gene unclear. The germline V gene encodes CDR1 LNHDA and CDR2 SQIVND (reference sequence). Trimming removed 2 bases from V and 4 bases from J, with 14 bases in between. The CDR3 has 15 residues. CDR3 region: CASSISASPSYGYTF. CDR3 DNA: TGTGCCAGTAGTATATCCGCGAGCCCCTCCTATGGCTACACCTTC. Variable domain in full (rest from reference TRBV19 and TRBJ1-2): DGGITQSPKYLFRKEGQNVTLSCEQNLNHDAMYWYRQDPGQGLRLIYYSQIVNDFQKGDIAEGYSVSREKKESFPLTVTSAQKNPTAFYLCASSISASPSYGYTFGSGTRLTVV.

J is TRBJ1-1 and V is TRBV2, with 8 nucleotides matching TRBD1. Trimming took 7 bases from V and 5 from J; bases not matched to a gene: 3. Germline V gene lookup returns CDR1 SNHLY and CDR2 FYNNEI. The length of the CDR3 is 12 residues. The CDR3 nucleotides are TGTGCCAGCAACAGGGGGGGAACTGAAGCTTTCTTT. Protein sequence: CASNRGGTEAFF.

V usage is TRBV19 and J usage is TRBJ2-2, with 8 bases aligning to TRBD1. J gave up 5 bases and V 3 bases, and 11 bases lay outside the gene matches. Germline V lookup: CDR1 LNHDA, CDR2 SQIVND (reference sequence). The CDR3 sequence is 17 residues long. The CDR3 here is CASSIYPGQGGTGELFF. In DNA form, the CDR3 reads TGTGCCAGTAGTATCTACCCAGGACAGGGAGGAACCGGGGAGCTGTTTTTT.

The chain links TRBV28 to TRBJ1-5, with TRBD1 matching over 7 bases. The CDR3 is 13 residues long. V was clipped by 5 bases and J by 6 bases; unmatched bases: 4. The germline gives CDR1 MDHEN, CDR2 SYDVKM. CDR3 region: CASSPTGIQPQHF. For the CDR3, the DNA is TGTGCCAGCAGTCCGACAGGGATTCAGCCCCAGCATTTT.

This rearrangement joins TRBV25-1 to TRBJ2-2, with 11 bases identical to TRBD2. J gave up 7 bases and V 4 bases, and 5 bases lay outside the gene matches. Per germline, CDR1 MGHDK and CDR2 SYGVNS. The CDR3 extends over 15 amino acids. CDR3 amino acids: CASSGVGLAGGELFF. In nucleotides, the CDR3 is TGTGCCAGCAGTGGAGTAGGACTAGCGGGCGGGGAGCTGTTTTTT.

The chain recombines TRBV25-1 with TRBJ2-2, with D tentatively TRBD2 (5 bases). Germline values: CDR1 MGHDK, CDR2 SYGVNS. V was cut by 1 base and J by 6 bases, with 18 bases left in between. The CDR3 spans 17 residues. DNA of the CDR3: TGTGCCAGCAGTGAATGGCTGAGCGGAATAGGAGCCGGGGAGCTGTTTTTT. Translated: CASSEWLSGIGAGELFF.

CDR3 amino acids: CASSYSYSNQPQHF. DNA for the CDR3: TGTGCCAGCAGTTACAGCTATAGCAATCAGCCCCAGCATTTT. This chain links TRBV6-5 with TRBJ1-5, with D uncertain. V was trimmed by 2 bases and J by 0 bases, leaving 5 bases between them. The CDR3 extends over 14 amino acids. From germline, CDR1 is MNHEY and CDR2 SVGAGI.

CDR3 nucleotides: TGTGCCAGCAGCCCCAACGGGGGAGCGAGGCACATTCAGTACTTC. Translated, it gives CASSPNGGARHIQYF. The V and J genes are TRBV7-3 and TRBJ2-4; the D gene is possibly TRBD2 (6 bases). Looked up from germline, CDR1 is SGHTA and CDR2 is FQGTGA. Trimming shortened V by 5 bases and J by 8 bases, and 19 bases separated the two germline ends. The CDR3 covers 15 residues.

This chain joins TRBV9 and TRBJ2-1; D is uncertain. Trimming shortened V by 0 bases and J by 0 bases, and 7 bases separated the two germline ends. Per germline, CDR1 SGDLS and CDR2 YYNGEE. The CDR3 extends over 15 amino acids. The DNA for the CDR3 is TGTGCCAGCAGCGTAGGGGCGAGCTCCTACAATGAGCAGTTCTTC. Protein product: CASSVGASSYNEQFF.

This rearrangement joins TRBV2 to TRBJ1-3; D is undetermined. CDR1 SNHLY and CDR2 FYNNEI come from the germline V gene. The CDR3 length is 13 residues. Between the trimmed V and J ends, which lost 6 bases and 0 bases, there was a span of 6 bases. In DNA, the CDR3 is TGTGCCAGCAGGGAGAGCTCTGGAAACACCATATATTTT. Protein sequence: CASRESSGNTIYF.